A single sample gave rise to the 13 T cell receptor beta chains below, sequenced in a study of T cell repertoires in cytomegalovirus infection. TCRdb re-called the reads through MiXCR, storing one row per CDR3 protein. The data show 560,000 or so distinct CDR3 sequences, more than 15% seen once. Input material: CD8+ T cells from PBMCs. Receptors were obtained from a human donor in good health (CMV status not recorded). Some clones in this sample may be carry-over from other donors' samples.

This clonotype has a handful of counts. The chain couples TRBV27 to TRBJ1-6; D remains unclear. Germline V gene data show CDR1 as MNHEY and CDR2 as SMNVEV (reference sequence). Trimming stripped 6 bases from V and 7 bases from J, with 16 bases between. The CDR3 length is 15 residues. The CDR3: CASRPDVAGNSPLHF. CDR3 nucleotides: TGTGCCAGCAGACCGGACGTAGCAGGCAATTCACCCCTCCACTTT.

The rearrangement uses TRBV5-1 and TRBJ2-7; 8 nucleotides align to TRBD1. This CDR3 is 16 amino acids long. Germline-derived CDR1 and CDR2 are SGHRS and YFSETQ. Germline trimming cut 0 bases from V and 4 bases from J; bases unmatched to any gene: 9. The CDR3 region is CASSLATGQVGYEQYF. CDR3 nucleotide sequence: TGCGCCAGCAGCTTGGCGACGGGACAGGTAGGGTACGAGCAGTACTTC.

The CDR3 DNA follows: TGTGCCAGTAGTCCTGGGACAGGGATCAACGAGCAGTACTTC. Translation: CASSPGTGINEQYF. The chain has TRBV19 and TRBJ2-7; 9 positions match TRBD1. The junction had 7 bases not matched to a gene; V was cut back by 5 bases and J by 5 bases. The CDR3 loop spans 14 amino acids. The V gene's germline CDR1 is LNHDA and CDR2 SQIVND (reference sequence). The whole variable domain, filled in from reference TRBV19 and TRBJ2-7, reads DGGITQSPKYLFRKEGQNVTLSCEQNLNHDAMYWYRQDPGQGLRLIYYSQIVNDFQKGDIAEGYSVSREKKESFPLTVTSAQKNPTAFYLCASSPGTGINEQYFGPGTRLTVT.

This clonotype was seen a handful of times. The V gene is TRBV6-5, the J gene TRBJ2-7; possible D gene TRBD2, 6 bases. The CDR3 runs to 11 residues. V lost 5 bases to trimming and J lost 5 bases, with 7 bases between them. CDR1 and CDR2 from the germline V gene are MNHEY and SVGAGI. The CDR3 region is CASSGGNEQYF. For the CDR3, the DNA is TGTGCCAGCAGTGGAGGGAACGAGCAGTACTTC.

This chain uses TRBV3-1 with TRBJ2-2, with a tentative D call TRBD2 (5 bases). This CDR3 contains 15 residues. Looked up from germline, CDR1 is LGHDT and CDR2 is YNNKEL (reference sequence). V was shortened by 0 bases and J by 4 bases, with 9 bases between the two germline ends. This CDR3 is CASSQEAASTGELFF. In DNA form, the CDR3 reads TGTGCCAGCAGCCAAGAAGCGGCTTCCACCGGGGAGCTGTTTTTT.

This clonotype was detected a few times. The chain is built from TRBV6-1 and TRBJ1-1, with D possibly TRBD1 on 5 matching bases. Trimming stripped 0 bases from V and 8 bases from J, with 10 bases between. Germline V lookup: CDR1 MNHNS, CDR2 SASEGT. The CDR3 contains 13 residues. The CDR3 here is CASSEALRQEAFF. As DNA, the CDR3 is TGTGCCAGCAGTGAAGCGCTTCGACAGGAAGCTTTCTTT.

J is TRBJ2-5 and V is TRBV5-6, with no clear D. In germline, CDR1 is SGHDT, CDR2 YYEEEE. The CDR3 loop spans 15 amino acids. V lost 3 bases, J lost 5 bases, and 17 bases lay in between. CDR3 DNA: TGTGCCAGCAGCTCTGACACGACCCCCGTCGAGACCCAGTACTTC. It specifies CASSSDTTPVETQYF. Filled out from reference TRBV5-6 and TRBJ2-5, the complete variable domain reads DAGVTQSPTHLIKTRGQQVTLRCSPKSGHDTVSWYQQALGQGPQFIFQYYEEEERQRGNFPDRFSGHQFPNYSSELNVNALLLGDSALYLCASSSDTTPVETQYFGPGTRLLVL.

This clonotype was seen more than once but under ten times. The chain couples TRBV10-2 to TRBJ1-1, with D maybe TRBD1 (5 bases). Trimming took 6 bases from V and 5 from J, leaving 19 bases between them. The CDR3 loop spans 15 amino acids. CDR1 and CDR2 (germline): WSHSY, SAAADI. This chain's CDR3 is CASRRATDTGTEAFF. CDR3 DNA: TGCGCCAGCAGGAGGGCGACAGACACCGGGACTGAAGCTTTCTTT.

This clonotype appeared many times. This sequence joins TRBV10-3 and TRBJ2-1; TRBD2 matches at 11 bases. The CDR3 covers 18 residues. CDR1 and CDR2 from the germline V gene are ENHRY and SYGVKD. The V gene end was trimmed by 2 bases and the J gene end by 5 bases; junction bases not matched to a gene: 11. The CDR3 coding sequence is TGTGCCATCAGTGAGCTCTCCACTAGCGGGAGATATGACAATGAGCAGTTCTTC. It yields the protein CAISELSTSGRYDNEQFF.

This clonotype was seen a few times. The CDR3 reads CASSVDRGDGYTF. CDR3 DNA sequence: TGTGCCAGCAGTGTCGACAGGGGGGATGGCTACACCTTC. The J gene is TRBJ1-2, the V gene TRBV27, with TRBD1 matching 9 bases. V was clipped by 5 bases and J by 6 bases; unmatched bases: 4. CDR1 is MNHEY and CDR2 is SMNVEV in the germline V gene (reference sequence). The CDR3 consists of 13 residues.

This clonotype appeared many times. The CDR3 DNA sequence: TGTGCCAGCAGCTTACCTGGCGAGGAGGGAAAATACAATGAGCAGTTCTTC. It specifies CASSLPGEEGKYNEQFF. The chain is built from TRBV7-9 and TRBJ2-1, with a possible D match to TRBD2 (6 bases). The CDR3 loop spans 17 amino acids. With 2 bases removed from V and 4 bases from J, the gap between germline ends came to 18 bases. CDR1 SEHNR and CDR2 FQNEAQ come from the germline V gene (reference sequence).

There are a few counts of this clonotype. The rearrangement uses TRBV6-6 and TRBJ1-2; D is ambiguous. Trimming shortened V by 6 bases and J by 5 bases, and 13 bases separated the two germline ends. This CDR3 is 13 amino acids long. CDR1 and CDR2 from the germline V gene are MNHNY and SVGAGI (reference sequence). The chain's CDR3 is CASSLTAIYGYTF. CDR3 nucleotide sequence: TGTGCCAGCAGCCTCACAGCAATTTATGGCTACACCTTC.

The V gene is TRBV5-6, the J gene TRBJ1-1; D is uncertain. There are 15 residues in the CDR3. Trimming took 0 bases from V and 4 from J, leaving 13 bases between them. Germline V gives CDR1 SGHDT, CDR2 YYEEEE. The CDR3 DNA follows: TGTGCCAGCAGCTTGGGGGGTCGGGGTTTCACTGAAGCTTTCTTT. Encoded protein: CASSLGGRGFTEAFF. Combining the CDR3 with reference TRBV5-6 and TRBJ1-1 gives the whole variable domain DAGVTQSPTHLIKTRGQQVTLRCSPKSGHDTVSWYQQALGQGPQFIFQYYEEEERQRGNFPDRFSGHQFPNYSSELNVNALLLGDSALYLCASSLGGRGFTEAFFGQGTRLTVV.